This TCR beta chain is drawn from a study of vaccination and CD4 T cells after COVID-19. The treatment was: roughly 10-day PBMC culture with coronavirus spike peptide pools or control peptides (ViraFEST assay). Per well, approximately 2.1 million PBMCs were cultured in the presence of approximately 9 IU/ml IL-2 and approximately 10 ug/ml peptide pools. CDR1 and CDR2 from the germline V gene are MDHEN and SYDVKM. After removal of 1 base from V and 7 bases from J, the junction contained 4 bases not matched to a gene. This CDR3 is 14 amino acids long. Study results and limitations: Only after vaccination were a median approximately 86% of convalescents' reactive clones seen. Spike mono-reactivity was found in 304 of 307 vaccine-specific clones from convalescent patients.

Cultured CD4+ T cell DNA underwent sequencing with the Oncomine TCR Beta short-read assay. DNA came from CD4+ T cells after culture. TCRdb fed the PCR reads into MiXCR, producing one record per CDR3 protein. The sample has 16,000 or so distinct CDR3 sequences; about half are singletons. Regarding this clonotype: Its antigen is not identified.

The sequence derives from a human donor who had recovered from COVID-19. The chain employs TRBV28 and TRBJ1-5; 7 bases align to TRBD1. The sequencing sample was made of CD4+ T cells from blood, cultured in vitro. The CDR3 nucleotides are TGTGCCAGCAGTTTATCAGGGGGAGGCCAGCCCCAGCATTTT. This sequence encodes CASSLSGGGQPQHF.